Presented here are 10 T cell receptor beta chains from one specimen sequenced in a study of cytomegalovirus exposure and HLA in healthy donors. The study ran its PCR with 60 Vbeta and 13 Jbeta primers. Sequenced by immunoSEQ multiplex PCR; TCRdb stores in-frame clones only, minus some. The data hold about 120,000 clones, with 77% observed a single time. Specimen: PBMCs. The receptor set was obtained from a human donor in good health.

This chain uses TRBV2 with TRBJ2-1; no clear D gene. CDR1 and CDR2 (germline): SNHLY, FYNNEI. Trimming removed 6 bases from V and 7 bases from J, with 16 bases in between. CDR3 length equals 14 residues. The CDR3 here is CASSLGVLKNEQFF. CDR3 bases: TGTGCCAGCAGCCTGGGCGTGCTAAAAAATGAGCAGTTCTTC.

This clone was seen just once. The chain recombines TRBV7-9 with TRBJ1-1; D gene uncertain. CDR1 and CDR2 from the germline V gene are SEHNR and FQNEAQ (reference sequence). This CDR3 comprises 13 residues. The V end lost 6 bases, the J end lost 0 bases, and 8 bases lay between the germline ends. The CDR3 DNA follows: TGTGCCAGCAGGCAGGTAATGAACACTGAAGCTTTCTTT. It translates to CASRQVMNTEAFF.

The table lists this clone with a count of one. The chain uses TRBV19 and TRBJ2-3; TRBD1 matches at 10 bases. The trim removed 5 bases at V and 0 bases at J, leaving 2 bases unmatched. This CDR3 is built from 15 residues. In germline, CDR1 is LNHDA, CDR2 SQIVND (reference sequence). The CDR3 DNA reads TGTGCCAGTAGTTCGGACAGGGGGAGCACAGATACGCAGTATTTT. Translating it yields CASSSDRGSTDTQYF.

The genes are TRBV7-8 and TRBJ2-2; no reliable D call. V was cut by 5 bases and J by 5 bases, with 27 bases left in between. Germline V gene lookup returns CDR1 SGHVS and CDR2 FQNEAQ. This CDR3 region has 19 residues. Written as DNA, the CDR3 is TGTGCCAGCAGCCCCTCACTAACGACTCCGTTCTCCCTTACCGGGGAGCTGTTTTTT. This codes for CASSPSLTTPFSLTGELFF. The variable domain in full, with the rest retrieved from reference TRBV7-8 and TRBJ2-2, is GAGVSQSPRYKVAKRGQDVALRCDPISGHVSLFWYQQALGQGPEFLTYFQNEAQLDKSGLPSDRFFAERPEGSVSTLKIQRTQQEDSAVYLCASSPSLTTPFSLTGELFFGEGSRLTVL.

The V and J genes are TRBV7-9 and TRBJ2-2; a possible D gene is TRBD1 (6 bases). This CDR3 comprises 13 residues. V dropped 6 bases and J dropped 4 bases, with 9 bases sitting between them. CDR1 and CDR2 from the germline V gene are SEHNR and FQNEAQ (reference sequence). CDR3 bases: TGTGCCAGCAGTCGGACAGCCACCGGGGAGCTGTTTTTT. Amino acids: CASSRTATGELFF.

This chain links TRBV2 with TRBJ1-5; the D gene is possibly TRBD1 (5 bases). The germline V and J ends were trimmed by 3 bases and 5 bases, with 11 bases remaining between them. The CDR3 runs 14 residues. From germline, CDR1 is SNHLY and CDR2 FYNNEI. The CDR3 sequence is CASSDRARDQPQHF. Here the CDR3 DNA reads TGTGCCAGCAGTGACAGGGCGCGCGATCAGCCCCAGCATTTT.

This clone has more than one count but fewer than ten. The rearrangement uses TRBV18 and TRBJ1-2; tentative D call: TRBD1 (5 bases). Looked up from germline, CDR1 is KGHSH and CDR2 is LQKENI. Trimming cost V 3 bases and J 0 bases, with 14 bases left between them. CDR3 size: 16 residues. CDR3 nucleotides: TGTGCCAGCTCACCCCCGGGGGTCCCCTCTAACTATGGCTACACCTTC. Translating it yields CASSPPGVPSNYGYTF.

This chain joins TRBV28 and TRBJ2-1, with 8 bases that match TRBD2. This CDR3 spans 15 amino acids. CDR1 is MDHEN, CDR2 SYDVKM, per germline. Losses at the gene ends were 6 bases for V and 0 bases for J; bases not matched to a gene: 4. This chain's CDR3 is CASRRTSGSYNEQFF. As DNA, the CDR3 is TGTGCCAGCAGACGTACTAGCGGCTCCTACAATGAGCAGTTCTTC.

In its sample, this clone was seen a few times. This rearrangement joins TRBV11-2 to TRBJ2-2; 8 bases line up with TRBD1. V lost 4 bases and J lost 0; bases outside the gene matches: 4. CDR3 length: 16 amino acids. From germline, CDR1 is SGHAT and CDR2 FQNNGV. The CDR3 here is CASSSRDRTNTGELFF. CDR3 coding DNA: TGTGCCAGCAGCTCCCGGGACAGGACGAACACCGGGGAGCTGTTTTTT.

The chain has TRBV6-1 and TRBJ2-1, with 11 bases aligning to TRBD2. V shed 4 bases and J 7 bases; nucleotides not matched to a gene: 6. This CDR3 region has 15 residues. Germline V lookup: CDR1 MNHNS, CDR2 SASEGT. The CDR3 sequence is CASSALAGVGNEQFF. The CDR3 DNA is TGTGCCAGCAGTGCACTAGCGGGAGTAGGGAATGAGCAGTTCTTC.